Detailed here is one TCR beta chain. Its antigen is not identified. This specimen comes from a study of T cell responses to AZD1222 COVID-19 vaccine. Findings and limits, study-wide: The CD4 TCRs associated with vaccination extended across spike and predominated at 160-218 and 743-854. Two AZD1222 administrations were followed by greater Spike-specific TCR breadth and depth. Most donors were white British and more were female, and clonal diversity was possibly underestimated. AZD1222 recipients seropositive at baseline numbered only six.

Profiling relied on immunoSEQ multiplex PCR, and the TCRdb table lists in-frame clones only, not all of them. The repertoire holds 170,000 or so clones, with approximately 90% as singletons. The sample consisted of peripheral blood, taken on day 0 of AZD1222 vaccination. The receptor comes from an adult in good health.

The CDR3, as DNA: TGTGCCAGCACAGGACTAGCGCCTTACGAGCAGTACTTC. This codes for CASTGLAPYEQYF. This chain connects TRBV4-2 to TRBJ2-7; TRBD2 agrees at 9 bases. V shed 7 bases and J 4 bases; nucleotides not matched to a gene: 5. In germline, CDR1 is LGHNA, CDR2 YNFKEQ. This CDR3 contains 13 residues.